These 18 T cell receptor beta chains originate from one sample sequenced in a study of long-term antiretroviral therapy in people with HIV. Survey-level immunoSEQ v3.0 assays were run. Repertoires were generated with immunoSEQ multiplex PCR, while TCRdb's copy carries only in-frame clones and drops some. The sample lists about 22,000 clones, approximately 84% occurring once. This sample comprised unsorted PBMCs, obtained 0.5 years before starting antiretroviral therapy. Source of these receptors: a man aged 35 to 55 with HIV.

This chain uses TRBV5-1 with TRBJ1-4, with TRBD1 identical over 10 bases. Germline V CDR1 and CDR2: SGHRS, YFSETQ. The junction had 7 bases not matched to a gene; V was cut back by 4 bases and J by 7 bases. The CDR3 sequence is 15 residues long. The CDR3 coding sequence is TGCGCCAGCAGCAAGACAGGGGGCGAAGGTGAAAAACTGTTTTTT. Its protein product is CASSKTGGEGEKLFF.

The CDR3 coding sequence is TGTGCCAGCAGCCCGGGACCACCCTACGAGCAGTACTTC. Translated, it gives CASSPGPPYEQYF. The chain recombines TRBV9 with TRBJ2-7; the D gene could be TRBD1 or TRBD2 (5 bases each). The V gene lost 4 bases and the J gene lost 2 bases, with 10 bases spanning the gap. This CDR3 comprises 13 residues. Germline values: CDR1 SGDLS, CDR2 YYNGEE.

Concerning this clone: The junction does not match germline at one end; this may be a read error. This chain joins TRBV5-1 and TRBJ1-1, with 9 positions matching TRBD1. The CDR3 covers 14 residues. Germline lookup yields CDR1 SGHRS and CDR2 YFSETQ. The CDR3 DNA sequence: TGCGCCAGCCGCGACAGGGGGATGAACACCGAAGCTTTCTTT. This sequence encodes CASRDRGMNTEAFF.

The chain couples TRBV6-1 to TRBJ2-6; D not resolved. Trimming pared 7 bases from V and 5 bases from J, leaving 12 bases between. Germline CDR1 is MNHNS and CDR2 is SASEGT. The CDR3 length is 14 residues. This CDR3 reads CASTSGAWANVLTF. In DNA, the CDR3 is TGTGCCAGCACGTCCGGCGCGTGGGCCAACGTCCTGACTTTC.

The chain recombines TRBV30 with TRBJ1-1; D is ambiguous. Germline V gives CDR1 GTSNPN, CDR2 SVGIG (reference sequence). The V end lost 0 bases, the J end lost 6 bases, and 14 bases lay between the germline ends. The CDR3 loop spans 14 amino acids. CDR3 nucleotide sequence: TGTGCCTGGAGTGTATCGTGGGGAATAGCTGAAGCTTTCTTT. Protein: CAWSVSWGIAEAFF.

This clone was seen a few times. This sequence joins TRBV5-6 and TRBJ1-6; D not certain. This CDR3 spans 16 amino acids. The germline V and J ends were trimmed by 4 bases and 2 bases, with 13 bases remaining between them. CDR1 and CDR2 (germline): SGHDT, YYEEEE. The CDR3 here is CASSLAVGPYNSPLHF. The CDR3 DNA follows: TGTGCCAGCAGCCTGGCGGTAGGGCCCTATAATTCACCCCTCCACTTT.

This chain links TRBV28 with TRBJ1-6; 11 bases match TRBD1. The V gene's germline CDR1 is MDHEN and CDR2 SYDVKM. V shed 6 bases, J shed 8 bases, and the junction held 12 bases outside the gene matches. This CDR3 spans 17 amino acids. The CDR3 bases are TGTGCCAGCAGCTCCCGGGACAGGGGGGGTCGTTATTCACCCCTCCACTTT. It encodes CASSSRDRGGRYSPLHF.

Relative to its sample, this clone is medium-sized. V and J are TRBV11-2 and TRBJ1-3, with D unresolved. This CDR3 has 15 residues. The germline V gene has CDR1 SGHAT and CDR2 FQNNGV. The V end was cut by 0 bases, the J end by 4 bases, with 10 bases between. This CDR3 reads CASSLEGQLGNTIYF. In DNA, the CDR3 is TGTGCCAGCAGCTTAGAGGGTCAGCTCGGAAACACCATATATTTT.

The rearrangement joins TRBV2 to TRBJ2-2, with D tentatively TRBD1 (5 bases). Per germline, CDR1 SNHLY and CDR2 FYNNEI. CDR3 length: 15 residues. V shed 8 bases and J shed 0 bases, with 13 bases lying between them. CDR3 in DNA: TGTGCCAGCTCCCTTTGGGGCCCGAACACCGGGGAGCTGTTTTTT. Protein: CASSLWGPNTGELFF. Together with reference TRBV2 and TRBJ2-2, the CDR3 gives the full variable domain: EPEVTQTPSHQVTQMGQEVILRCVPISNHLYFYWYRQILGQKVEFLVSFYNNEISEKSEIFDDQFSVERPDGSNFTLKIRSTKLEDSAMYFCASSLWGPNTGELFFGEGSRLTVL.

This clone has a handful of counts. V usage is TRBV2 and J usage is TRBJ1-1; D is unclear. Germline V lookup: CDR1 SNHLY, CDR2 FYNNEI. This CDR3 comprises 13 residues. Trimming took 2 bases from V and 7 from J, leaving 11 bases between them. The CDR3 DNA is TGTGCCAGCAGTGAAAGCGGGGTCGTTGAAGCTTTCTTT. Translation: CASSESGVVEAFF.

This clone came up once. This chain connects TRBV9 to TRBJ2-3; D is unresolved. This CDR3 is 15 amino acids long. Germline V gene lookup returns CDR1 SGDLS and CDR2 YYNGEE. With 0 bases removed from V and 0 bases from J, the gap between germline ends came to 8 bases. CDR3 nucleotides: TGTGCCAGCAGCGTAGAGGACGGGAGCACAGATACGCAGTATTTT. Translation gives CASSVEDGSTDTQYF.

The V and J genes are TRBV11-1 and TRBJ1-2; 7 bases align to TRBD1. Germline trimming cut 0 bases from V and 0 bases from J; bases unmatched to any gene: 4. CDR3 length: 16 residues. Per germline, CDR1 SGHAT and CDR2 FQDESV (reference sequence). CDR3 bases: TGTGCCAGCAGCTTAGCGTCGGGGACAGCTAACTATGGCTACACCTTC. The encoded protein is CASSLASGTANYGYTF. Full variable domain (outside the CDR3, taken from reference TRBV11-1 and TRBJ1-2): EAEVAQSPRYKITEKSQAVAFWCDPISGHATLYWYRQILGQGPELLVQFQDESVVDDSQLPKDRFSAERLKGVDSTLKIQPAELGDSAMYLCASSLASGTANYGYTFGSGTRLTVV.

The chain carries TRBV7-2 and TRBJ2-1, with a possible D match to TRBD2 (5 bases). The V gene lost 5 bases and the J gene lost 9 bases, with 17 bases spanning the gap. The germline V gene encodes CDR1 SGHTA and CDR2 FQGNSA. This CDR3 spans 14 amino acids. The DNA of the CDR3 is TGTGCCAGCAGCCTTCGACCGACGGGAAGTGAGCAGTTCTTC. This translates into CASSLRPTGSEQFF.

Here the CDR3 reads CASSPLGGDAGELFF. The CDR3 region has the DNA TGTGCCAGCAGTCCCTTGGGAGGGGACGCCGGGGAGCTGTTTTTT. The chain is built from TRBV11-2 and TRBJ2-2; 7 nucleotides align to TRBD2. V lost 6 bases to trimming and J lost 6 bases; unmatched junction nucleotides: 10. This CDR3 has 15 residues. Germline lookup yields CDR1 SGHAT and CDR2 FQNNGV. Based on the CDR3 plus reference TRBV11-2 and TRBJ2-2, the full variable domain is EAGVAQSPRYKIIEKRQSVAFWCNPISGHATLYWYQQILGQGPKLLIQFQNNGVVDDSQLPKDRFSAERLKGVDSTLKIQPAKLEDSAVYLCASSPLGGDAGELFFGEGSRLTVL.

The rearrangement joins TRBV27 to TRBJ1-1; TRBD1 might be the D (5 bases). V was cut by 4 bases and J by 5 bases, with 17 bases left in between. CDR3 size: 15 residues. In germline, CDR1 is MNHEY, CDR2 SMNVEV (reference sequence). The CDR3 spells CASSSPGLLRTEAFF. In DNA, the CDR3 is TGTGCCAGCAGTTCCCCGGGACTCCTGAGGACTGAAGCTTTCTTT.

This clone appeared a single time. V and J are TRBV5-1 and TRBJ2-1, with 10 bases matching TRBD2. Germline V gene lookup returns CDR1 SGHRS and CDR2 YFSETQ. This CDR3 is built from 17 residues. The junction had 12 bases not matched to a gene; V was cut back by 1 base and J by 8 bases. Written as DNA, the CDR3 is TGCGCCAGCAGCTTGCGGCCTAGCGGGGGTAGGGGGGATGAGCAGTTCTTC. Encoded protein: CASSLRPSGGRGDEQFF. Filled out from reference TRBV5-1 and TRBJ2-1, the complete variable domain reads KAGVTQTPRYLIKTRGQQVTLSCSPISGHRSVSWYQQTPGQGLQFLFEYFSETQRNKGNFPGRFSGRQFSNSRSEMNVSTLELGDSALYLCASSLRPSGGRGDEQFFGPGTRLTVL.

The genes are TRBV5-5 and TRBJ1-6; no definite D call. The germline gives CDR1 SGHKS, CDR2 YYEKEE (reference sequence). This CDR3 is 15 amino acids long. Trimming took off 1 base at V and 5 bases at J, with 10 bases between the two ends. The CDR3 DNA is TGTGCCAGCAGCTTGCTCACAAGAAATAATTCACCCCTCCACTTT. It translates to CASSLLTRNNSPLHF.

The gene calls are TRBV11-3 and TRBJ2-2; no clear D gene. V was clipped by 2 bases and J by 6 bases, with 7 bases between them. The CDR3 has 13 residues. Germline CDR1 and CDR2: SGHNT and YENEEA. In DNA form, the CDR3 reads TGTGCCAGCAGCTTATACCCTGCCGGGGAGCTGTTTTTT. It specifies CASSLYPAGELFF.